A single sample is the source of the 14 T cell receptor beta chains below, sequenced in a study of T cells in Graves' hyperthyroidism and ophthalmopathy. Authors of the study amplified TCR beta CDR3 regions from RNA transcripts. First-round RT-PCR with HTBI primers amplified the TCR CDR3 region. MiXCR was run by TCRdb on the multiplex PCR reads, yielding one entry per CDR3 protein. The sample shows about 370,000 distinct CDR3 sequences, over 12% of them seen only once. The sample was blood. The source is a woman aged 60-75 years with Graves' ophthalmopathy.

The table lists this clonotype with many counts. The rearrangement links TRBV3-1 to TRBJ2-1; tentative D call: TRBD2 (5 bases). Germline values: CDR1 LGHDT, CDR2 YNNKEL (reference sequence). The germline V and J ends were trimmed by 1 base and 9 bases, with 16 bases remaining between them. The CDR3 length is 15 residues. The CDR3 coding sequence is TGTGCCAGCAGCCAAGTCACCGGAGGCGTTAGTGAGCAGTTCTTC. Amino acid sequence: CASSQVTGGVSEQFF.

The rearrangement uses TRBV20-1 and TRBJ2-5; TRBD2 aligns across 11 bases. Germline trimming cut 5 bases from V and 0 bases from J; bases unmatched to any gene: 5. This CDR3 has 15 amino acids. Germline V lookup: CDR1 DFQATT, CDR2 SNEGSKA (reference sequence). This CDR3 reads CSAAGTSGDQETQYF. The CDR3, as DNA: TGCAGTGCTGCCGGGACTAGCGGCGACCAAGAGACCCAGTACTTC.

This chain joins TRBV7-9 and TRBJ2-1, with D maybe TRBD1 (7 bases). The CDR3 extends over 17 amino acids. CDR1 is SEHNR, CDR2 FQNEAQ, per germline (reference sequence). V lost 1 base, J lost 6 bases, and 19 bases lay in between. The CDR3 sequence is CASSLGIGTVEGNEQFF. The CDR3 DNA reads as TGTGCCAGCAGCTTAGGGATCGGGACAGTGGAGGGCAATGAGCAGTTCTTC.

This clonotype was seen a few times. The CDR3 DNA follows: TGTGCCAGCAGCTTGGTTTCAGCCTACAATGAGCAGTTCTTC. It translates to CASSLVSAYNEQFF. The rearrangement links TRBV11-2 to TRBJ2-1; D call uncertain. Germline V gives CDR1 SGHAT, CDR2 FQNNGV. This CDR3 is built from 14 residues. V lost 3 bases and J 2 bases, leaving 8 bases between the germline ends. Full variable domain (outside the CDR3, taken from reference TRBV11-2 and TRBJ2-1): EAGVAQSPRYKIIEKRQSVAFWCNPISGHATLYWYQQILGQGPKLLIQFQNNGVVDDSQLPKDRFSAERLKGVDSTLKIQPAKLEDSAVYLCASSLVSAYNEQFFGPGTRLTVL.

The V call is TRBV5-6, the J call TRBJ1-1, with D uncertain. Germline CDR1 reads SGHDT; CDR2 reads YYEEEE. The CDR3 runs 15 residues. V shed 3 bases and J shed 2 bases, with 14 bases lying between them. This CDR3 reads CASSSRHLFNTEAFF. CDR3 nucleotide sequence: TGTGCCAGCAGCTCGAGACACCTTTTTAACACTGAAGCTTTCTTT.

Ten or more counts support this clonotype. The CDR3 sequence: CASTENRGPSEQYF. The CDR3 nucleotides read TGTGCCAGCACCGAGAACAGGGGACCTTCCGAGCAGTACTTC. V gene TRBV28 combines with J gene TRBJ2-7; 7 positions match TRBD1. Germline CDR1 reads MDHEN; CDR2 reads SYDVKM. This CDR3 comprises 14 residues. The ends lost 7 bases at V and 6 bases at J; junction bases unmatched: 12.

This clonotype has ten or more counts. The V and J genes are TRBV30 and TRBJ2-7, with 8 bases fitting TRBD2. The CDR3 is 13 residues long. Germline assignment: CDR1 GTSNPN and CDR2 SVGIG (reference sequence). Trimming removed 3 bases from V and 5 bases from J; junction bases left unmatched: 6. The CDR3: CAWRAGAVNEQYF. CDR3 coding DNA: TGTGCCTGGAGAGCGGGGGCAGTAAACGAGCAGTACTTC.

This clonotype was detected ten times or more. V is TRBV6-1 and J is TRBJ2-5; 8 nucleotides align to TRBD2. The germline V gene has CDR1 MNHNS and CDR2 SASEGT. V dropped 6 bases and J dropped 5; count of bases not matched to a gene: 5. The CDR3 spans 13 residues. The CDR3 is CASRRGAGETQYF. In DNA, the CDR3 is TGTGCCAGCAGGCGGGGGGCGGGGGAGACCCAGTACTTC.

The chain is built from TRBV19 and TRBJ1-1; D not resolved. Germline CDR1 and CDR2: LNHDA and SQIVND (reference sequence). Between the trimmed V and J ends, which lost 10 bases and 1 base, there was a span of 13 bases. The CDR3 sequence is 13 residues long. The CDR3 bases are TGTGCCACCCTTGGGCAAACGAACACTGAAGCTTTCTTT. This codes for CATLGQTNTEAFF.

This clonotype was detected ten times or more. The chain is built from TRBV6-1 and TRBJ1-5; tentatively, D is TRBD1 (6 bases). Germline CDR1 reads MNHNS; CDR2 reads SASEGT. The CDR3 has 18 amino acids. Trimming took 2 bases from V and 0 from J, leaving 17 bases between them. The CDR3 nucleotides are TGTGCCAGCAGTGAAAGTCCCCCGGGGGCCCTTAGCAATCAGCCCCAGCATTTT. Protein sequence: CASSESPPGALSNQPQHF.

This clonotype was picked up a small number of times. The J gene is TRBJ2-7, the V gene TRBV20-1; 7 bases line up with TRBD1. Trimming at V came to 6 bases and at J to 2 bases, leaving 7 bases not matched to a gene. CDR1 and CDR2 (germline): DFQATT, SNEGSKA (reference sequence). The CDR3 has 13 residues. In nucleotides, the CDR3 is TGCAGTGCAAACCGGGACAGCCCCTACGAGCAGTACTTC. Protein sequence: CSANRDSPYEQYF.

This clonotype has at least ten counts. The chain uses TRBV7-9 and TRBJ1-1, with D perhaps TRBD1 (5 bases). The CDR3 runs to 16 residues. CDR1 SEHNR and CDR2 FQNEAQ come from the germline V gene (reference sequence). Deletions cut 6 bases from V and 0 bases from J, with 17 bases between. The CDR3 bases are TGTGCCAGCAGGTACAGAGGGACCAACATGAACACTGAAGCTTTCTTT. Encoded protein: CASRYRGTNMNTEAFF.

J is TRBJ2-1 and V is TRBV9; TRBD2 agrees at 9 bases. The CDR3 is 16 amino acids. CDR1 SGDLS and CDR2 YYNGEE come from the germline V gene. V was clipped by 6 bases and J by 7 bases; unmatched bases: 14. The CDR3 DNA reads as TGTGCCAGCACCCTGGGAACGCGGGAGGGCCTGAATGAGCAGTTCTTC. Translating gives CASTLGTREGLNEQFF.

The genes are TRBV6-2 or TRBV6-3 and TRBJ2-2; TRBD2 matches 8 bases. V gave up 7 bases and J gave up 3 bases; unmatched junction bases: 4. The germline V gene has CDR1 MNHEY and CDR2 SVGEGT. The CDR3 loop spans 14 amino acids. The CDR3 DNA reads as TGTGCCAGCAAACTAGCGGTCTACACCGGGGAGCTGTTTTTT. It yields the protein CASKLAVYTGELFF.